This T cell receptor (beta chain) was observed in a study of PD-L1 blockade in urothelial cancer. The sample's time point: pretreatment peripheral blood. Disease in patients was locally advanced or metastatic urothelial carcinoma. Germline CDR1 and CDR2: SGHRS and YFSETQ. V trimming: 0 bases; J trimming: 4 bases; junction bases outside the gene matches: 1. The CDR3 loop spans 15 amino acids. General study results and limits: At 3 weeks on treatment, tumor-associated clones expanded more with durable benefit.

For this clone: Its antigen is not known.

The table came from immunoSEQ multiplex PCR; TCRdb's copy has only in-frame clones and leaves some out. The table records about 50,000 clones, 70% to 90% of them present only once. The rearrangement links TRBV5-1 to TRBJ2-1; 10 bases agree with TRBD2. Sequences were derived from PBMCs, sampled around atezolizumab (anti-PD-L1) treatment. The sequence was collected from a woman aged 60-70 years with urothelial cancer. CDR3 sequence (DNA): TGCGCCAGCAGCTTGGGGACTAGCGGATACAATGAGCAGTTCTTC. Residues: CASSLGTSGYNEQFF.